The 13 T cell receptor beta chains reported below all come from one sample, sequenced in a study of T cell repertoires in ileal Crohn's disease. Time point noted: neoterminal ileum biopsy at postoperative endoscopy, about 6 months after surgery. The protocol was immunoSEQ multiplex PCR, while the TCRdb copy is restricted to in-frame clones and leaves out a portion. The sample yields under 6,500 clones, about 69% seen once. Sequenced: ileal tissue. Receptors originate from an adult with Crohn's disease.

V usage is TRBV5-5 and J usage is TRBJ2-7, with a weak D call TRBD2 (6 bases). The CDR3 runs to 14 residues. The germline V gene encodes CDR1 SGHKS and CDR2 YYEKEE (reference sequence). The germline V and J ends were trimmed by 2 bases and 1 base, with 10 bases remaining between them. The CDR3 bases are TGTGCCAGCAGCTTTGCCAGCGGGTCCTACGAGCAGTACTTC. Translating gives CASSFASGSYEQYF.

This chain links TRBV7-2 with TRBJ2-7, with D tentatively TRBD2 (6 bases). Deletions cut 1 base from V and 6 bases from J, with 16 bases between. CDR1 and CDR2 (germline): SGHTA, FQGNSA. The CDR3 covers 15 residues. The CDR3: CASSLDSNGSGEQYV. The CDR3, as DNA: TGTGCCAGCAGCTTAGACTCCAACGGGAGTGGCGAGCAGTACGTC.

This clone turned up a few times. The chain employs TRBV4-3 and TRBJ1-2; perhaps TRBD1 as D (5 bases). V was clipped by 4 bases and J by 0 bases, with 15 bases between them. There are 16 residues in the CDR3. Germline V CDR1 and CDR2: LGHNA, YSLEER. The CDR3 reads CASSPQATVANYGYTF. CDR3 bases: TGCGCCAGCAGCCCCCAAGCGACAGTTGCTAACTATGGCTACACCTTC.

This clone was observed a single time. V gene TRBV4-1 combines with J gene TRBJ1-2; 7 bases are shared with TRBD1. The CDR3 sequence is 15 residues long. V shed 1 base, J shed 3 bases, and the junction held 5 bases outside the gene matches. CDR1 is MGHRA and CDR2 is YSYEKL in the germline V gene. CDR3 sequence: CASSQVAGGHYGYTF. Here the CDR3 DNA reads TGCGCCAGCAGCCAAGTCGCAGGGGGGCACTATGGCTACACCTTC.

In this sample, this clone turned up a few times. V and J are TRBV6-5 and TRBJ2-7; TRBD2 is a possible D gene (6 bases). Per germline, CDR1 MNHEY and CDR2 SVGAGI. Trimming removed 2 bases from V and 3 bases from J, with 11 bases in between. The CDR3 extends over 14 amino acids. The DNA of the CDR3 is TGTGCCAGCAGTTACGCGGGACGGCACTACGAGCAGTACTTC. Translation: CASSYAGRHYEQYF.

The gene calls are TRBV14 and TRBJ2-3; D may be TRBD2 (6 bases). Germline V gene sequence: CDR1 SGHDN, CDR2 FVKESK. Trimming left V 2 bases short and J 0 bases short, with 15 bases between. The length of the CDR3 is 17 residues. CDR3 DNA: TGTGCCAGCAGCCAACGGTCTAGCGTTACTAGCACAGATACGCAGTATTTT. Its protein is CASSQRSSVTSTDTQYF.

Only one count was recorded for this clone. The chain employs TRBV7-9 and TRBJ2-1; 7 bases are a match to TRBD2. This CDR3 is built from 14 residues. Looked up from germline, CDR1 is SEHNR and CDR2 is FQNEAQ (reference sequence). V lost 7 bases to trimming and J lost 3 bases; unmatched junction nucleotides: 6. This CDR3 reads CASTLASGYNEQFF. In nucleotides, the CDR3 is TGTGCCAGCACCCTCGCTAGCGGCTACAATGAGCAGTTCTTC.

The chain combines TRBV27 with TRBJ1-2; D might be TRBD1 (5 bases). Trimming shortened V by 6 bases and J by 2 bases, and 19 bases separated the two germline ends. The CDR3 is made up of 16 amino acids. Germline V CDR1 and CDR2: MNHEY, SMNVEV (reference sequence). The CDR3 spells CASSLKGPPYNYGYTF. CDR3 DNA sequence: TGTGCCAGCAGCCTTAAGGGGCCACCCTACAACTATGGCTACACCTTC.

This clone has more than one count but fewer than ten. The chain carries TRBV27 and TRBJ1-2; tentatively, D is TRBD1 (6 bases). Germline CDR1 MNHEY, CDR2 SMNVEV (reference sequence). The CDR3 has 13 amino acids. With 3 bases removed from V and 2 bases from J, the gap between germline ends came to 7 bases. The CDR3 nucleotides are TGTGCCAGCAGTTTCGGACAGAACTATGGCTACACCTTC. It codes for CASSFGQNYGYTF.

This clone occurred a few times. The chain recombines TRBV10-3 with TRBJ2-6; D is undetermined. The V gene's germline CDR1 is ENHRY and CDR2 SYGVKD. Trimming shortened V by 4 bases and J by 0 bases, and 7 bases separated the two germline ends. CDR3 length: 15 amino acids. The CDR3 nucleotides read TGTGCCATCAGTGGAACAACCTCTGGGGCCAACGTCCTGACTTTC. Protein: CAISGTTSGANVLTF.

The rearrangement links TRBV14 to TRBJ1-1; no clear D. This CDR3 contains 13 residues. Trimming left V 5 bases short and J 4 bases short, with 11 bases between. CDR1 SGHDN and CDR2 FVKESK come from the germline V gene. The CDR3 bases are TGTGCCAGCAGCGTTGGACGGGGCACTGAAGCTTTCTTT. The encoded protein is CASSVGRGTEAFF. Combining the CDR3 with reference TRBV14 and TRBJ1-1 gives the whole variable domain EAGVTQFPSHSVIEKGQTVTLRCDPISGHDNLYWYRRVMGKEIKFLLHFVKESKQDESGMPNNRFLAERTGGTYSTLKVQPAELEDSGVYFCASSVGRGTEAFFGQGTRLTVV.

The J gene is TRBJ1-1, the V gene TRBV4-3; D is possibly TRBD1 (6 bases). V was shortened by 2 bases and J by 6 bases, with 13 bases between the two germline ends. The CDR3 is made up of 14 amino acids. Germline values: CDR1 LGHNA, CDR2 YSLEER. The CDR3 sequence is CASSQLNRAAEAFF. Here the CDR3 DNA reads TGCGCCAGCAGCCAATTGAACAGGGCTGCTGAAGCTTTCTTT.

The chain couples TRBV19 to TRBJ1-1; D might be TRBD1 (5 bases). Germline V gives CDR1 LNHDA, CDR2 SQIVND (reference sequence). Trimming cost V 5 bases and J 1 base, with 17 bases left between them. This CDR3 region has 16 residues. The CDR3 sequence is CASSSRRQGKNTEAFF. The DNA of the CDR3 is TGTGCCAGTAGTTCCCGACGCCAGGGTAAGAACACTGAAGCTTTCTTT.